This T cell receptor beta chain stems from a study of blood T cell repertoires in COVID-19. At the level of the study: Samples taken during acute and convalescent COVID-19 were collected in the United States, Italy and Spain.

The CDR3 has 13 amino acids. Germline assignment: CDR1 LGHNA and CDR2 YSLEER. V lost 0 bases, J lost 5 bases, and 5 bases lay in between. Authors' analysis steps: Reference gene primer amplification gave nucleated cell count estimates. Sequenced by immunoSEQ multiplex PCR; TCRdb stores in-frame clones only, minus some. V, J and clone size are taken as reported in that table, and D and trimming were inferred from the DNA itself. The sample gives about 150,000 clones, 80% to 90% of which show up once; around 3.5% is in the top ten. The sample taken for sequencing was peripheral blood. The chain uses TRBV4-3 and TRBJ1-5; D remains ambiguous. The sequence was obtained from a man aged 65 to 79 with acute or convalescent COVID-19. CDR3 loop: CASSQDRDQPQHF. The CDR3 DNA is TGCGCCAGCAGCCAAGATCGAGATCAGCCCCAGCATTTT.